One and the same sample provided the 9 T cell receptor beta chains below, sequenced in a study of OX40 agonist ivuxolimab in advanced cancers. Using immunoSEQ multiplex PCR, the repertoire was profiled, and TCRdb retains in-frame clones only, with some absent. Among 65,000 to 80,000 clones listed, roughly 93% were seen once. Sequencing was performed on CD4+ or CD8+ T cells sorted from blood, taken in a trial of the OX40 agonist ivuxolimab. All receptors derive from an adult with an advanced solid tumor such as melanoma, head and neck, liver or kidney cancer.

The rearrangement links TRBV10-3 to TRBJ2-2, with D maybe TRBD2 (6 bases). Trimming removed 2 bases at V and 4 bases at J, with 14 bases between. The CDR3 runs 16 residues. Per the germline V gene, CDR1 is ENHRY and CDR2 is SYGVKD. The CDR3 here is CAISEGGSDGTGELFF. Written as DNA, the CDR3 is TGTGCCATCAGTGAGGGAGGGTCCGACGGCACCGGGGAGCTGTTTTTT.

The gene calls are TRBV6-5 and TRBJ2-5; D perhaps matches TRBD2 (5 bases). This CDR3 contains 14 residues. Germline V gene lookup returns CDR1 MNHEY and CDR2 SVGAGI. Trimming pared 2 bases from V and 1 base from J, leaving 8 bases between. CDR3 sequence reads: CASSYGGIQETQYF. CDR3 coding DNA: TGTGCCAGCAGTTACGGAGGAATCCAAGAGACCCAGTACTTC.

Only a few counts were recorded for this clone. V and J are TRBV4-1 and TRBJ1-5, with D possibly matching TRBD1 (6 bases). Per germline, CDR1 MGHRA and CDR2 YSYEKL. Between the trimmed V and J ends, which lost 3 bases and 7 bases, there was a span of 16 bases. The CDR3 contains 15 residues. For the CDR3, the DNA is TGCGCCAGCAGCCAGTTACAGGGAAGGGGCCAGCCCCAGCATTTT. Amino acids: CASSQLQGRGQPQHF.

This clone is a singleton in its sample. The chain is built from TRBV13 and TRBJ2-3, with TRBD2 matching over 10 bases. Germline loops: CDR1 PRHDT, CDR2 FYEKMQ (reference sequence). The CDR3 has 19 amino acids. J lost 2 bases, V lost 2 bases, and 13 bases had no gene match. The CDR3, as DNA: TGTGCCAGCAGCTTACATAGGCTAGCGGGAGTTCTTCTCACAGATACGCAGTATTTT. Its protein product is CASSLHRLAGVLLTDTQYF.

This rearrangement joins TRBV5-4 to TRBJ1-3; the D gene is possibly TRBD1 (6 bases). V shed 2 bases and J shed 0 bases, with 6 bases lying between them. The CDR3 length is 14 residues. Per the germline V gene, CDR1 is SGHNT and CDR2 is YYREEE (reference sequence). The CDR3 loop reads CASSLQGSGNTIYF. CDR3 DNA: TGTGCCAGCAGCTTACAGGGCTCTGGAAACACCATATATTTT.

The sample holds a few counts of this clone. The chain joins TRBV9 to TRBJ1-1, with TRBD1 as a possible D gene (5 bases). The CDR3 is made up of 15 amino acids. Trimming took 2 bases from V and 1 from J, leaving 12 bases between them. CDR1 and CDR2 (germline): SGDLS, YYNGEE. CDR3 residues: CASSVGESPNTEAFF. CDR3 nucleotide sequence: TGTGCCAGCAGCGTGGGGGAGTCCCCGAACACTGAAGCTTTCTTT. The entire variable domain, with the rest obtained from reference TRBV9 and TRBJ1-1, is as follows: DSGVTQTPKHLITATGQRVTLRCSPRSGDLSVYWYQQSLDQGLQFLIQYYNGEERAKGNILERFSAQQFPDLHSELNLSSLELGDSALYFCASSVGESPNTEAFFGQGTRLTVV.

CDR3: CASTPLVGRNYGYTF. Here the CDR3 DNA reads TGTGCCAGCACCCCTTTAGTCGGGCGCAACTATGGCTACACCTTC. The rearrangement uses TRBV6-5 and TRBJ1-2, with D uncertain. This CDR3 region has 15 residues. CDR1 MNHEY and CDR2 SVGAGI come from the germline V gene. V was trimmed by 7 bases and J by 2 bases, leaving 17 bases between them.

CDR3 amino acids: CASSLTGTYNEQFF. The DNA of the CDR3 is TGTGCCAGCAGTTTAACAGGGACTTACAATGAGCAGTTCTTC. V is TRBV27 and J is TRBJ2-1; D is perhaps TRBD1 or TRBD2 (6 bases each). Per germline, CDR1 MNHEY and CDR2 SMNVEV (reference sequence). V shed 2 bases and J shed 4 bases, with 9 bases lying between them. This CDR3 comprises 14 residues.

V gene TRBV4-1 combines with J gene TRBJ1-4, with D possibly TRBD1 on 5 matching bases. The CDR3 loop spans 13 amino acids. With 1 base removed from V and 6 bases from J, the gap between germline ends came to 6 bases. Germline-derived CDR1 and CDR2 are MGHRA and YSYEKL. The CDR3 reads CASSQAGDEKLFF. In nucleotides, the CDR3 is TGCGCCAGCAGCCAAGCGGGGGATGAAAAACTGTTTTTT.